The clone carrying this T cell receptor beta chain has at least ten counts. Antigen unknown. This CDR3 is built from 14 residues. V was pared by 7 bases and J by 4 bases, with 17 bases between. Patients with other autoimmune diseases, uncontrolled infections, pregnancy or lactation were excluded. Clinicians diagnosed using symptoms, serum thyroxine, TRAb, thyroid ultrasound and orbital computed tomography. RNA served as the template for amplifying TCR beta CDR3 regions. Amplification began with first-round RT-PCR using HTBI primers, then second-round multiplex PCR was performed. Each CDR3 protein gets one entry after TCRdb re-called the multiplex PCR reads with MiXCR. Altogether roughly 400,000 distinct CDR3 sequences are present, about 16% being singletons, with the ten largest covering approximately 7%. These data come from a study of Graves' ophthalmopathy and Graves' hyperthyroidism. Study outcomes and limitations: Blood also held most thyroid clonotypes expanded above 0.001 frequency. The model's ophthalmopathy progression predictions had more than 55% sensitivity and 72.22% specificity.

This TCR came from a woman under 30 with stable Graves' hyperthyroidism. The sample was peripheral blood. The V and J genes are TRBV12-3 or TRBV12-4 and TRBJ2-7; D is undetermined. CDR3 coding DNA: TGTGCCAGCACCTTAGGGCTGGTCTTTTACGAGCAGTACTTC. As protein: CASTLGLVFYEQYF.